A single sample is the source of the 14 T cell receptor beta chains below, sequenced in a study of blood T cell repertoires in COVID-19. Here immunoSEQ multiplex PCR was the method, and the copy in TCRdb shows in-frame clones only, minus some. The table shows about 36,000 clones, with about 80% occurring only once. Specimen: peripheral blood. These receptor sequences come from a man between 60 and 75 years old with active COVID-19.

This rearrangement joins TRBV29-1 to TRBJ2-1; TRBD1 might be the D (6 bases). The CDR3 loop spans 12 amino acids. Trimming removed 5 bases at V and 11 bases at J, with 16 bases between. The germline gives CDR1 SQVTM, CDR2 ANQGSEA. CDR3 sequence reads: CSVNPTTGKQFF. For the CDR3, the DNA is TGCAGCGTTAACCCCACTACAGGGAAGCAGTTCTTC.

The CDR3 nucleotides are TGTGCCAGCAGCTTAGTAGGCAGGTTTTTTCGAATGAACACTGAAGCTTTCTTT. It encodes CASSLVGRFFRMNTEAFF. The V gene is TRBV11-3, the J gene TRBJ1-1; D is undetermined. This CDR3 comprises 18 residues. V shed 1 base and J shed 0 bases, with 18 bases lying between them. Per germline, CDR1 SGHNT and CDR2 YENEEA. The complete variable domain, with remaining parts taken from reference TRBV11-3 and TRBJ1-1, reads EAGVVQSPRYKIIEKKQPVAFWCNPISGHNTLYWYLQNLGQGPELLIRYENEEAVDDSQLPKDRFSAERLKGVDSTLKIQPAELGDSAVYLCASSLVGRFFRMNTEAFFGQGTRLTVV.

This sequence joins TRBV2 and TRBJ1-5, with D possibly being TRBD1 (5 bases). The CDR3 runs to 14 residues. Trimming pared 4 bases from V and 3 bases from J, leaving 10 bases between. The germline V gene has CDR1 SNHLY and CDR2 FYNNEI. The CDR3 is CASSAGSFNQPQHF. For the CDR3, the DNA is TGTGCCAGCAGTGCAGGGTCATTCAATCAGCCCCAGCATTTT.

The chain employs TRBV7-2 and TRBJ1-1; possibly TRBD1 for D (5 bases). Germline CDR1 is SGHTA and CDR2 is FQGNSA. This CDR3 is 14 amino acids long. Trimming pared 1 base from V and 1 base from J, leaving 7 bases between. DNA for the CDR3: TGTGCCAGCAGCTTAGGCAGGGCGAACACTGAAGCTTTCTTT. This codes for CASSLGRANTEAFF.

J is TRBJ1-5 and V is TRBV6-2 or TRBV6-3; 10 bases agree with TRBD1. CDR3 length: 14 residues. Germline V gives CDR1 MNHEY, CDR2 SVGEGT. V was pared by 5 bases and J by 7 bases, with 5 bases of the junction left unmatched. The CDR3 loop reads CASSNGQGEQPQHF. The CDR3 coding sequence is TGTGCCAGCAGTAACGGACAGGGGGAACAGCCCCAGCATTTT.

The chain recombines TRBV3-1 (or the pseudogene TRBV3-2) with TRBJ2-7; TRBD1 aligns across 9 bases. Germline CDR1 is LGHDT and CDR2 is YNNKEL (reference sequence). The J segment lost 5 bases and the V segment lost 5 bases, leaving 13 bases of the junction unmatched. The CDR3 spans 16 residues. The CDR3, as DNA: TGTGCCAGCAGCGCCCCCCCCGACAGGGGGATCGACGAGCAGTACTTC. This encodes CASSAPPDRGIDEQYF.

The J gene is TRBJ2-2, the V gene TRBV5-1; TRBD1 agrees at 9 bases. The ends lost 4 bases at V and 6 bases at J; junction bases unmatched: 13. This CDR3 comprises 17 residues. From germline, CDR1 is SGHRS and CDR2 YFSETQ. CDR3 sequence (DNA): TGCGCCAGCAGCGGATCCCCCGGGACAGGGTCTTCCGGGGAGCTGTTTTTT. Protein sequence: CASSGSPGTGSSGELFF.

The rearrangement uses TRBV6-2 or TRBV6-3 and TRBJ1-2; 7 bases are shared with TRBD1. The V segment lost 6 bases and the J segment 3 bases; nucleotides outside the gene matches: 1. There are 12 residues in the CDR3. Germline V gives CDR1 MNHEY, CDR2 SVGEGT. The CDR3, as DNA: TGTGCCAGCAGCGGGACAGACTATGGCTACACCTTC. It translates to CASSGTDYGYTF.

The chain carries TRBV9 and TRBJ2-3; 12 bases align to TRBD2. V gave up 4 bases and J gave up 5 bases; unmatched junction bases: 11. The CDR3 covers 17 residues. Germline assignment: CDR1 SGDLS and CDR2 YYNGEE. The CDR3 loop reads CASSLRLAGVVGDTQYF. The CDR3 region has the DNA TGTGCCAGCAGCCTCCGACTAGCGGGGGTCGTGGGAGATACGCAGTATTTT. Based on the CDR3 plus reference TRBV9 and TRBJ2-3, the full variable domain is DSGVTQTPKHLITATGQRVTLRCSPRSGDLSVYWYQQSLDQGLQFLIQYYNGEERAKGNILERFSAQQFPDLHSELNLSSLELGDSALYFCASSLRLAGVVGDTQYFGPGTRLTVL.

V gene TRBV18 combines with J gene TRBJ1-2; D gene uncertain. Germline CDR1 and CDR2: KGHSH and LQKENI. This CDR3 is 15 amino acids long. V lost 11 bases and J lost 0, with 19 bases in between. The DNA of the CDR3 is TGTGCCCCTGCCCCCAACGGGAACCCTAACTATGGCTACACCTTC. Protein product: CAPAPNGNPNYGYTF.

The rearrangement joins TRBV7-6 to TRBJ1-2, with TRBD1 matching over 10 bases. The V and J ends lost 5 bases and 8 bases, in that order; junction bases with no gene match: 11. Germline V lookup: CDR1 SGHVS, CDR2 FNYEAQ. CDR3 size: 15 residues. The CDR3 region is CASSPPGQGFLGYTF. For the CDR3, the DNA is TGTGCCAGCAGCCCTCCGGGACAGGGGTTCTTGGGCTACACCTTC.

The chain combines TRBV7-2 with TRBJ2-7; TRBD2 aligns across 8 bases. The CDR3 runs to 14 residues. V lost 2 bases to trimming and J lost 5 bases; unmatched junction nucleotides: 5. Per germline, CDR1 SGHTA and CDR2 FQGNSA. The CDR3 protein is CASSLNGGAHEQYF. The DNA for the CDR3 is TGTGCCAGCAGCTTAAACGGGGGGGCCCACGAGCAGTACTTC.

The table lists this clone with a count of one. V is TRBV9 and J is TRBJ1-4; 9 positions agree with TRBD1. CDR3 length: 16 residues. Germline loops: CDR1 SGDLS, CDR2 YYNGEE. V shed 3 bases, J shed 6 bases, and the junction held 9 bases outside the gene matches. The CDR3 protein is CASSEGLGDRDEKLFF. The CDR3 region has the DNA TGTGCCAGCAGCGAGGGCCTGGGGGACAGGGATGAAAAACTGTTTTTT.

The V and J genes are TRBV6-1 and TRBJ2-7; tentatively, D is TRBD2 (6 bases). The CDR3 spans 13 residues. Germline V gives CDR1 MNHNS, CDR2 SASEGT. Trimming left V 2 bases short and J 6 bases short, with 11 bases between. Written as DNA, the CDR3 is TGTGCCAGCAGTGAATCCGGGGGTCTCGAGCAGTACTTC. Its protein product is CASSESGGLEQYF.